This is a list of T cell receptor beta chains from one sample in a study of cytomegalovirus exposure and HLA in healthy donors. The assay was immunoSEQ multiplex PCR, and TCRdb's table has in-frame clones only and misses some. The data hold more than 150,000 clones, with 65% to 85% observed a single time. The sequenced sample consisted of PBMCs. The receptors were sampled from a woman in her forties or fifties in good health and CMV-seropositive. Each CDR3 is given with its conserved first and last residue. D genes are given only for firm matches. Some rows mark clone size as missing; the rest say once, few, many or name a class of expanded clone.

>TRBV4-3|once|TRBJ1-2|TRBD1|16
TGCGCCAGCAGCCAAGTGGGAATCGGGACAGCCTATGGCTACACCTTC
CASSQVGIGTAYGYTF
>TRBV16|few|TRBJ2-1|-|16
TGTGCCAGCAGCGCAAACGAAGCAGGTTCCTACAATGAGCAGTTCTTC
CASSANEAGSYNEQFF
>TRBV28|-|TRBJ1-3|TRBD1|19
TGTGCCAGCAGTTTTCCCCCCGGACAGGGTTTTGCCTCTGGAAACACCATATATTTT
CASSFPPGQGFASGNTIYF
>TRBV7-2|few|TRBJ1-1|-|11
TGTGCCGTCGGACTGGCCCCTGAAGCTTTCTTT
CAVGLAPEAFF
>TRBV7-9|-|TRBJ1-3|-|15
TGTGCCAGCAGCCCGACAGACGGTTCAGGAAACACCATATATTTT
CASSPTDGSGNTIYF
>TRBV7-2|-|TRBJ2-3|TRBD2|14
TGTGCCAGCAGCCTTAGCGGGACGGGAGATACGCAGTATTTT
CASSLSGTGDTQYF
>TRBV9|-|TRBJ1-4|-|15
TGTGCCAGCAGCGTAGACTCAGGGTCAAGAGAAAAACTGTTTTTT
CASSVDSGSREKLFF
>TRBV7-2|-|TRBJ2-3|-|17
TGTGCCAGCAGCCGCCCGCAAGGACAGAAGTACACAGATACGCAGTATTTT
CASSRPQGQKYTDTQYF
>TRBV5-1|-|TRBJ2-7|-|13
TGCGCCAGCAGATTACTTAGAGGGTACGAGCAGTACTTC
CASRLLRGYEQYF
>TRBV4-3|-|TRBJ2-3|TRBD2|19
TGCGCCAGCAGCCAAGATCCCCACGGGGGGGCCCACGGCACAGATACGCAGTATTTT
CASSQDPHGGAHGTDTQYF
>TRBV29-1|-|TRBJ2-5|TRBD1|15
TGCAGCGTTGAAGGGGGGGACAGGGGAAGCGGGACCCAGTACTTC
CSVEGGDRGSGTQYF
>TRBV6-6|-|TRBJ2-7|TRBD2|15
TGTGCCAGCAGTTACGCGGCGGGAGTTGTCTACGAGCAGTACTTC
CASSYAAGVVYEQYF
>TRBV19|-|TRBJ1-5|-|16
TGTGCCAGTAGTATAACCGGGGGAGGGAGCAATCAGCCCCAGCATTTT
CASSITGGGSNQPQHF
>TRBV6-4|-|TRBJ2-1|TRBD2|14
TGTGCCAGCAGTTGGGGGGGAGGGTCGGATGAGCAGTTCTTC
CASSWGGGSDEQFF
>TRBV4-3|-|TRBJ1-1|-|15
TGCGCCAGCAGCCAAGCGGGAGGGGGTAGCACTGAAGCTTTCTTT
CASSQAGGGSTEAFF
>TRBV11-3|-|TRBJ2-1|TRBD2|19
TGTGCCAGCAGCTTAGTAGGGACTAGCGGGTCCAGCTCCTACAATGAGCAGTTCTTC
CASSLVGTSGSSSYNEQFF
>TRBV29-1|-|TRBJ2-1|TRBD2|14
TGCACTTGCCTGGGCGGGAGCTCCTACAATGAGCAGTTCTTC
CTCLGGSSYNEQFF
>TRBV28|-|TRBJ2-5|-|14
TGTGCCAGCAGTTTAGGTCACAGCCAAGAGACCCAGTACTTC
CASSLGHSQETQYF
>TRBV12-5|-|TRBJ2-2|TRBD2|16
TGTGCTAACCCCTTTAGCGGGAGGCCGAACACCGGGGAGCTGTTTTTT
CANPFSGRPNTGELFF
>TRBV5-1|-|TRBJ2-7|TRBD1|15
TGCGCCAGCAGCTTGGGGCCGGGACAGGGGTACGAGCAGTACTTC
CASSLGPGQGYEQYF
>TRBV7-9|-|TRBJ2-3|TRBD2|17
TGTGCCAGCAGCTCCGGGACTAGCGGGACTGGCACAGATACGCAGTATTTT
CASSSGTSGTGTDTQYF
>TRBV5-5|-|TRBJ2-7|-|11
TGTGCCAGCAGCTTGGGACAGGCCTTGTACTTC
CASSLGQALYF
>TRBV5-1|-|TRBJ2-5|-|13
TGCGCCAGCAGCTCCCCGGAGGGGGAGACCCAGTACTTC
CASSSPEGETQYF
>TRBV12-5|-|TRBJ2-7|TRBD1|16
TGTGCTAGTGGTCCGCCGGGACAGGGTAATCTTGACGAGCAGTACTTC
CASGPPGQGNLDEQYF
>TRBV11-3|-|TRBJ2-1|TRBD1|11
TGTGCCAGCAGTCCTGGACAGGTATGGTTCTTC
CASSPGQVWFF
>TRBV11-3|-|TRBJ2-3|-|12
TGTGCCAGCAGTTCCGATCGGGATACGCAGTATTTT
CASSSDRDTQYF
>TRBV9|-|TRBJ2-5|TRBD1|13
TGTGCCAGCAGCACCCGACAGGGGGCGGCCCAGTACTTC
CASSTRQGAAQYF
>TRBV11-3|-|TRBJ1-6|TRBD1|14
TGTGCCAGTAGCCCCGGGGACAGCGATTCACCCCTCCACTTT
CASSPGDSDSPLHF
>TRBV4-1|medium-sized|TRBJ1-2|-|12
TGCGCCAGCAGATCACCGAGCTATGGCTACACCTTC
CASRSPSYGYTF
>TRBV19|-|TRBJ1-2|-|13
TGTGCCAGTAATGAAGCACTTAACTATGGCTACACCTTC
CASNEALNYGYTF
>TRBV9|-|TRBJ1-3|-|15
TGTGCCAGCAGCCCGTCCTTCCTTACAGGAAACACCATATATTTT
CASSPSFLTGNTIYF
>TRBV6-5|-|TRBJ2-2|-|15
TGTGCCAGCAAGGCCGGAGCATTTATTACCGGGGAGCTGTTTTTT
CASKAGAFITGELFF
>TRBV10-3|-|TRBJ2-3|TRBD2|15
TGTGCCATCAGTGAAAAGCGGGAGGGCCCAGATACGCAGTATTTT
CAISEKREGPDTQYF
>TRBV4-1|-|TRBJ2-1|TRBD2|18
TGCGCCAGCAGCCAAGATACTTTCATAGCGGGAGAAGGCAATGAGCAGTTCTTC
CASSQDTFIAGEGNEQFF
>TRBV7-2|-|TRBJ1-1|TRBD1|14
TGTGCCAGCAGCTTGACAGGGGATAACACTGAAGCTTTCTTT
CASSLTGDNTEAFF
>TRBV29-1|-|TRBJ1-4|-|12
TGCAGCGTCACCAGGGGTGGTGAAAAACTGTTTTTT
CSVTRGGEKLFF
>TRBV14|-|TRBJ1-4|TRBD1|14
TGTGCCAGCAGCCCGGACAGGGGAAGCGAAAAACTGTTTTTT
CASSPDRGSEKLFF